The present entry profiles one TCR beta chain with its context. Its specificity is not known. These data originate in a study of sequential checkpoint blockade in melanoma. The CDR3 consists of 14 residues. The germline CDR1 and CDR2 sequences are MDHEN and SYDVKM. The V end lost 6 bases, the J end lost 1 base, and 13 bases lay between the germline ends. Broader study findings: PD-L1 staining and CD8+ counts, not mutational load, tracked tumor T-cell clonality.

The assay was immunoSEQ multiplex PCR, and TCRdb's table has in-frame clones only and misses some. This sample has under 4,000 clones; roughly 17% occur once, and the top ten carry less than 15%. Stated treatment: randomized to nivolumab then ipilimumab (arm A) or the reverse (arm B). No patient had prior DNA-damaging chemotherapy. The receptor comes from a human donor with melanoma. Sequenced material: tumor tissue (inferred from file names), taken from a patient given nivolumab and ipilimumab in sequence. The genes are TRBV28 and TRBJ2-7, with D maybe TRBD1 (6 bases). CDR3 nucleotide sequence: TGTGCCAGCAGATTTACGACAGGTTCCTACGAGCAGTACTTC. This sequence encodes CASRFTTGSYEQYF.